One sample yielded the 16 T cell receptor beta chains listed below, sequenced in a study of monozygotic twins with inflammatory bowel disease (dated by TCRdb to about 2019). Libraries were built with 5' RACE. Sequencing was performed on an Illumina HiSeq 2500. TCRdb reprocessed the reads and provides one entry for every CDR3 protein sequence; no DNA is given. The sample's own table lists around 450,000 distinct CDR3 sequences. Together, the top ten hold 2.4% of the sample. The sample comprised blood. The origin of the receptors is a human donor with ulcerative colitis or Crohn's disease, or a healthy co-twin of an affected twin (not recorded which).

The chain recombines TRBV12-3 or TRBV12-4 with TRBJ1-1; no DNA is available, so the TRBD1 call from TCRdb remains unchecked. CDR3 length equals 14 residues. This chain's CDR3 is CASGDPNRITEAFF.

J is TRBJ2-1 and V is TRBV30; the D call of TRBD2 rests on TCRdb alone, since no DNA is present to check it. The length of the CDR3 is 15 residues. CDR1 and CDR2 from the germline V gene are GTSNPN and SVGIG (reference sequence). The CDR3 loop is CAWSVIAGGPGEQFF.

The rearrangement links TRBV5-6 to TRBJ2-1; TCRdb's assignment of TRBD1 cannot be checked, as there is no DNA. The CDR3 runs 14 residues. CDR1 is SGHDT and CDR2 is YYEEEE in the germline V gene. This chain's CDR3 is CASSLQGEYNEQFF.

The rearrangement joins TRBV12-3 or TRBV12-4 to TRBJ1-5; TCRdb's D call of TRBD1 is untestable without DNA. The CDR3 is 14 amino acids. The CDR3 is CASSFMTGNQPQHF.

The genes are TRBV3-1 and TRBJ2-1; lacking DNA, the TRBD2 call made by TCRdb goes unchecked. The germline V gene encodes CDR1 LGHDT and CDR2 YNNKEL (reference sequence). The CDR3 runs to 17 residues. This CDR3 is CASSLRGAGGYYNEQFF.

The V and J genes are TRBV5-1 and TRBJ2-5. This CDR3 is 14 amino acids long. CDR1 SGHRS and CDR2 YFSETQ come from the germline V gene. The CDR3 is CASSPPNLQETQYF.

The chain recombines TRBV20-1 with TRBJ2-5; TCRdb proposes TRBD1, but this gene call is untestable without DNA. The CDR3 extends over 13 amino acids. Germline V CDR1 and CDR2: DFQATT, SNEGSKA (reference sequence). The CDR3 reads CSARKGAEETQYF.

The chain has TRBV20-1 and TRBJ2-1. This CDR3 spans 12 amino acids. CDR1 is DFQATT, CDR2 SNEGSKA, per germline (reference sequence). The CDR3 here is CSLTRSYNEQFF.

The chain couples TRBV7-6 to TRBJ1-1; TCRdb's assignment of TRBD1 cannot be checked, as there is no DNA. CDR3 length equals 13 residues. Germline V CDR1 and CDR2: SGHVS, FNYEAQ. This chain's CDR3 is CASSQGGDTEAFF.

The chain uses TRBV28 and TRBJ2-2; TCRdb indicates TRBD1, and absent DNA this call remains unverified. Germline CDR1 is MDHEN and CDR2 is SYDVKM. The CDR3 totals 14 residues. CDR3 region: CATHPPTNTGELFF.

The chain is built from TRBV5-1 and TRBJ1-1. Germline CDR1 and CDR2: SGHRS and YFSETQ. The length of the CDR3 is 11 residues. CDR3 amino acids: CASNGYREAFF.

J is TRBJ1-5 and V is TRBV30; TCRdb's D gene call, TRBD1, goes unchecked for lack of DNA. This CDR3 has 15 amino acids. Germline values: CDR1 GTSNPN, CDR2 SVGIG (reference sequence). The CDR3 reads CAYSQGIDSNQPQHF.

The gene calls are TRBV7-2 and TRBJ2-7. The CDR3 runs to 14 residues. The germline V gene has CDR1 SGHTA and CDR2 FQGNSA. The CDR3 loop reads CASSLEAGFYEQYF.

CDR3 amino acids: CASSRQGITEAFF. This chain joins TRBV7-2 and TRBJ1-1; TCRdb proposes TRBD1, but this gene call is untestable without DNA. This CDR3 comprises 13 residues. Germline CDR1 and CDR2: SGHTA and FQGNSA.

The chain links TRBV7-2 to TRBJ2-1; the D call of TRBD1 rests on TCRdb alone, since no DNA is present to check it. Germline lookup yields CDR1 SGHTA and CDR2 FQGNSA. The CDR3 loop spans 14 amino acids. The CDR3 sequence is CASSSRQGYNEQFF.

This chain connects TRBV6-6 to TRBJ1-1; the D gene TCRdb calls, TRBD1, cannot be checked with no DNA. This CDR3 is 12 amino acids long. In germline, CDR1 is MNHNY, CDR2 SVGAGI (reference sequence). CDR3 sequence: CASSPGGGRAFF.